This T cell receptor beta chain was identified in a study of OX40 agonist ivuxolimab in advanced cancers. Context from the whole study: Ivuxolimab was an agonistic, fully human IgG2 monoclonal antibody directed against OX40 (CD134), a costimulatory receptor. In the dose-escalation cohort, about four fifths of patients were male, and the mean age was roughly 56 years with a range of about 20 to 90. The paper covers the monotherapy dose-escalation part of the phase I ivuxolimab trial, which included N of about 56 patients. Of the roughly 53 patients in dose escalation, 19 had hepatocellular carcinoma, some 15 had melanoma, 9 had renal cell carcinoma and 9 had head and neck cancer. Intravenous ivuxolimab was administered to patients every 2 weeks at six dose levels: 0.01, 0.1, 0.3, 1.5, 3 and 10 mg/kg. The purpose of peripheral TCRbeta sequencing was to test whether ivuxolimab changed TCR sequence diversity and led to clonal T-cell expansion. Patients were allowed to have had prior anti-PD-1, anti-PD-L1 or anti-CTLA-4 therapy, and more than 30% of the dose-escalation patients had previously received checkpoint inhibitors. Partial responses were achieved by three dose-escalation patients, of whom one had hepatocellular carcinoma and two had cutaneous melanoma. Broader findings and caveats from the paper: Low levels of normalized T-cell clonal expansion were also shown by some nonresponding patients. At doses from 0.1 to 3.0 mg/kg, clonal expansion was seen in both CD4+ and CD8+ blood T cells between baseline and week 6. After ivuxolimab, more expanded clones were found on average in CD8+ T cells than in CD4+ T cells. In the 0.1-3.0 mg/kg groups, partial responders had among the lowest normalized peripheral clonal expansion, particularly in CD8+ T cells. Which antigens the clonally expanded peripheral T cells were specific for was not determined.

Trimming removed 4 bases from V and 4 bases from J, leaving 6 bases between the germline ends. The CDR1 and CDR2 encoded by the germline V gene (reference sequence) are SGHNT and YYREEE. Spanning cysteine to phenylalanine, the CDR3 consists of 11 amino acids. Here the CDR3 DNA is all that survives: 33 bases in frame from base 1. The trial excluded patients who had a history of autoimmune disease or were on systemic immunosuppression. Peripheral blood for TCR sequencing was collected from all dose cohorts at baseline, on cycle 4 day 1, and on cycle 7 day 1. Samples were obtained from an open-label, multicenter, first-in-human phase I dose-escalation trial of ivuxolimab. Adults with locally advanced or metastatic melanoma, renal cell, hepatocellular, or head and neck squamous cell carcinoma were enrolled in the trial. Before TCR sequencing, CD4+ T cells and CD8+ T cells from peripheral blood were sorted into separate populations.

The sample holds one count of this clone. It lacks a known antigen. Base qualities are not recorded, but no much larger clone differs from it by a single base. To sequence the TCRbeta CDR3 region, genomic DNA was isolated from the sorted cells. The immunoSEQ Assay was used to sequence the TCRbeta CDR3 regions. Not all clones reach the TCRdb copy of this immuneACCESS table, which keeps in-frame sequences only. Checked studies attribute under half of the gap to unresolved V genes and leave the rest unexplained. The sample table shows tens of thousands of clones, and 82% are seen once. Approximately 0.57% of the sample is taken by the ten largest.

Sample: CD4+ or CD8+ T cells sorted from blood, taken in a trial of the OX40 agonist ivuxolimab. The receptor was isolated from an adult with an advanced solid tumor such as melanoma, head and neck, liver or kidney cancer. The V and J segments used are TRBV5-4 and TRBJ2-7; the D gene lacks a confident call. The nucleotide sequence is TGTGCCAGCAGCAGAAAGTACGAGCAGTACTTC. It specifies CASSRKYEQYF.